The sequence of this TCR beta chain was determined in a study of T cell repertoires in ileal Crohn's disease. Findings of the study overall: Compared with CD4 T cells, sorted CD8 cells carried more expanded clones.

Specified time point: neoterminal ileum biopsy at postoperative endoscopy, about 6 months after surgery. CDR1 is SEHNR and CDR2 is FQNEAQ in the germline V gene (reference sequence). Trimming left V 1 base short and J 5 bases short, with 26 bases between. The CDR3 has 19 amino acids. Repertoires were generated with immunoSEQ multiplex PCR, while TCRdb's copy carries only in-frame clones and drops some. This sample carries roughly 5,000 clones, under 75% of them seen once, and the ten largest clones take just under 30%. Regarding this clone: The target antigen is unknown.

The specimen was ileal tissue. The chain uses TRBV7-9 and TRBJ1-1, with D unclear. The receptor comes from an adult with Crohn's disease. This chain's CDR3 is CASSLELGSGRYVGTEAFF. For the CDR3, the DNA is TGTGCCAGCAGCTTAGAGTTGGGAAGTGGGAGGTATGTGGGGACTGAAGCTTTCTTT.